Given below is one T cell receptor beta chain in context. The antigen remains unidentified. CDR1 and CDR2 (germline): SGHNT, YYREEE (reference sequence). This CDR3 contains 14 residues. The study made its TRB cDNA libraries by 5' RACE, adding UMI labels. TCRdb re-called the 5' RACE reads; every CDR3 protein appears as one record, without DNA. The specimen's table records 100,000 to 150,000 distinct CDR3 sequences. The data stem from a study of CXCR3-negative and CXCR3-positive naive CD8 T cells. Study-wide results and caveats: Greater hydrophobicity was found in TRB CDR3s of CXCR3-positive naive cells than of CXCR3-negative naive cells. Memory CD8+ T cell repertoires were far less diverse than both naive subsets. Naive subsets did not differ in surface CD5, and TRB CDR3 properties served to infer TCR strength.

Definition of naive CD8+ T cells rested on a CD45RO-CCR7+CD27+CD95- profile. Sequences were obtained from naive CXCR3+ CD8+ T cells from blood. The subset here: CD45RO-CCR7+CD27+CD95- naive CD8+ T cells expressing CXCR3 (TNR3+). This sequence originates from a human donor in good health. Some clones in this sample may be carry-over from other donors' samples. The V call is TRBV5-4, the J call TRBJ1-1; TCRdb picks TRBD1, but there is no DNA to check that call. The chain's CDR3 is CASSPDRANTEAFF.